This TCR beta chain was profiled in a study of shared clonotypes between healthy human individuals. Study-level information: CD4 naive and CD4 memory each took three plates per donor, while CD8 naive took two and CD8 memory one. Study-level findings and limits: Sharing across four donors was highest in naive CD4 (roughly 5%) and lowest in memory CD8 (about 0.4%). Despite large depth, rarefaction showed incomplete sorted-subset sequencing.

Assay: immunoSEQ multiplex PCR; the TCRdb copy retains only in-frame clones and omits some. The sample holds about 2.2 million clones, around 93% seen once. As regards this clone: Its antigen is not known.

CD8 cells regarded as naive lacked CD45RO, were positively chosen for CCR7, and omitted terminally differentiated effector memory CD45RA+ cells. There were no recent acute infections or vaccinations among the donors, who were healthy HIV-negative adults. Sequencing used naive CD8+ T cells from PBMCs. The receptor was derived from a man aged 18 to 29 in good health. Some clones in this sample may be carry-over from other donors' samples.

Written as DNA, the CDR3 is TGTGCCAGCAGCCCCTGGGGGATCGCCACCTACGAGCAGTACTTC. Its protein product is CASSPWGIATYEQYF. This rearrangement joins TRBV7-9 to TRBJ2-7; D may match TRBD1 or TRBD2 (5 bases each). CDR3 length equals 15 residues. V lost 5 bases and J 2 bases, leaving 16 bases between the germline ends. CDR1 and CDR2 from the germline V gene are SEHNR and FQNEAQ (reference sequence).